These 8 T cell receptor beta chains were sequenced from one sample in a study of T cell responses to AZD1222 COVID-19 vaccine (dated by TCRdb to 2020 to 2023). The sample's time point label, in plain terms: about 28 days (+/-7) after the second vaccine dose. Libraries were prepared through the immunoSEQ multiplex PCR assay. Entries here come from immuneACCESS through TCRdb and include only in-frame sequences with V and J called. Some clones fail to appear in such tables; in the studies checked, an unresolved V gene covers under half of the shortfall, and the cause of the remainder is unknown. This sample has about 160,000 clones in its table, and more than 85% of those were observed once. 3% to 4% of the sample belongs to the ten largest clones. The sample was peripheral blood, taken 28 days after the second AZD1222 dose. Source of these receptors: an adult who received the AZD1222 COVID-19 vaccine.

Comments on this clone: Relative to the germline gene, one junction end is altered; a read error may explain this. The V gene is TRBV7-2, the J gene TRBJ2-5; the D call may be TRBD1 or TRBD2 (5 bases each). Germline-derived CDR1 and CDR2 are SGHTA and FQGNSA. The CDR3 length is 14 residues. CDR3 DNA: TGTGCCAGCAGCTTAACGTACCAAGACAGCGGTCGCAACTTC. This translates into CASSLTYQDSGRNF. The variable domain in full, with the rest retrieved from reference TRBV7-2 and TRBJ2-5, is GAGVSQSPSNKVTEKGKDVELRCDPISGHTALYWYRQSLGQGLEFLIYFQGNSAPDKSGLPSDRFSAERTGGSVSTLTIQRTQQEDSAVYLCASSLTYQDSGRNFGPGTRLLVL.

V usage is TRBV5-1 and J usage is TRBJ2-2; 11 nucleotides match TRBD2. CDR3 length: 15 residues. The V segment lost 4 bases and the J segment 1 base; nucleotides outside the gene matches: 0. Germline values: CDR1 SGHRS, CDR2 YFSETQ. The CDR3: CASSGLAGNTGELFF. The CDR3 bases are TGCGCCAGCAGCGGACTAGCGGGGAACACCGGGGAGCTGTTTTTT.

The genes are TRBV28 and TRBJ1-6; no reliable D call. V gave up 7 bases and J gave up 4 bases, with 11 bases separating them. The germline V gene encodes CDR1 MDHEN and CDR2 SYDVKM. This CDR3 is built from 14 residues. Written as DNA, the CDR3 is TGTGCCAGCACCCCCCGACAATATAATTCACCCCTCCACTTT. It translates to CASTPRQYNSPLHF.

The chain couples TRBV19 to TRBJ1-2, with 8 positions matching TRBD1. After removal of 3 bases from V and 9 bases from J, the junction contained 12 bases not matched to a gene. Per the germline V gene, CDR1 is LNHDA and CDR2 is SQIVND (reference sequence). There are 15 residues in the CDR3. The CDR3 protein is CASSIPSGQGGSYTF. In nucleotides, the CDR3 is TGTGCCAGTAGTATCCCCTCAGGACAGGGAGGGAGCTACACCTTC. Combining the CDR3 with reference TRBV19 and TRBJ1-2 gives the whole variable domain DGGITQSPKYLFRKEGQNVTLSCEQNLNHDAMYWYRQDPGQGLRLIYYSQIVNDFQKGDIAEGYSVSREKKESFPLTVTSAQKNPTAFYLCASSIPSGQGGSYTFGSGTRLTVV.

For the CDR3, the DNA is TGCGCCAGCAGCCGGACAGGGCCTAATGAAAAACTGTTTTTT. This gives the protein CASSRTGPNEKLFF. J is TRBJ1-4 and V is TRBV4-1, with 8 bases matching TRBD1. V lost 4 bases and J lost 3; bases outside the gene matches: 1. This CDR3 is 14 amino acids long. From germline, CDR1 is MGHRA and CDR2 YSYEKL.

The chain uses TRBV20-1 and TRBJ1-6, with D possibly being TRBD1 (6 bases). Germline loops: CDR1 DFQATT, CDR2 SNEGSKA (reference sequence). Trimming cost V 3 bases and J 3 bases, with 9 bases left between them. CDR3 size: 14 residues. The CDR3 spells CSASGTIYNSPLHF. The CDR3, as DNA: TGCAGTGCTAGTGGGACAATCTATAATTCACCCCTCCACTTT.

The V and J genes are TRBV19 and TRBJ1-3, with TRBD1 matching over 11 bases. The J segment lost 3 bases and the V segment lost 6 bases, leaving 4 bases of the junction unmatched. Germline-derived CDR1 and CDR2 are LNHDA and SQIVND (reference sequence). The CDR3 length is 15 residues. CDR3 residues: CASSLGQGVGNTIYF. The CDR3 DNA follows: TGTGCCAGTAGCCTGGGACAGGGGGTTGGAAACACCATATATTTT.

This chain uses TRBV24-1 with TRBJ1-2, with unresolved D. This CDR3 is built from 14 residues. CDR1 is KGHDR, CDR2 SFDVKD, per germline. Trimming removed 4 bases at V and 1 base at J, with 9 bases between. For the CDR3, the DNA is TGTGCCACCAGTGAACCAGGATTTAACTATGGCTACACCTTC. Its translation is CATSEPGFNYGYTF.